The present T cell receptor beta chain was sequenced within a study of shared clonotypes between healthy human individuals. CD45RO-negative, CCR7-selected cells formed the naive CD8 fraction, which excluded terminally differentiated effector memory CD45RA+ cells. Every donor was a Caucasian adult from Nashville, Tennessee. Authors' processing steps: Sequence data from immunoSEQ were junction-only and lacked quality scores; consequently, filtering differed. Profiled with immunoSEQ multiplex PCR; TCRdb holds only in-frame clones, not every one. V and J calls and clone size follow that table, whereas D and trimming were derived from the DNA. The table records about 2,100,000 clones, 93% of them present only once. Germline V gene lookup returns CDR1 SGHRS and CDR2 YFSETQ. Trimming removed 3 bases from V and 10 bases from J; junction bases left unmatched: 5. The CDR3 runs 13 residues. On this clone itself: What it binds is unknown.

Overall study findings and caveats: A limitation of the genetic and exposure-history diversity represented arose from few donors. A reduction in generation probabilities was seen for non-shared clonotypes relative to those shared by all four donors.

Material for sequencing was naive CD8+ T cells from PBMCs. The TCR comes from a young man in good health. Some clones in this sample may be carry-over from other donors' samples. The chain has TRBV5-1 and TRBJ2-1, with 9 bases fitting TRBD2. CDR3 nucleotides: TGCGCCAGCAGCTGGACTAGCGAGCGGGAGCAGTTCTTC. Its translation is CASSWTSEREQFF. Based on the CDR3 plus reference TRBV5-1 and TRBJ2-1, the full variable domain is KAGVTQTPRYLIKTRGQQVTLSCSPISGHRSVSWYQQTPGQGLQFLFEYFSETQRNKGNFPGRFSGRQFSNSRSEMNVSTLELGDSALYLCASSWTSEREQFFGPGTRLTVL.